A selection of T cell receptor beta chains follows, all from one sample in a study of beta chain features in type 1 diabetes. This table comes from immunoSEQ multiplex PCR, and its TCRdb copy is limited to in-frame clones, with some not included. Among 350,000 or so clones listed, around 20% were seen once. The sequenced sample was naive CD4+ T cells from blood. Receptor source: a woman under 30 in good health. CDR3s include the opening cysteine and the closing phenylalanine or tryptophan. The D gene is left open where the match is weak. Clone size is given for some rows only: seen once, a few or many times, or a class if the clone is expanded.

V,size,J,D,CDR3,DNA
TRBV30,.,TRBJ2-7,TRBD2,CAWSAGLAGEQYF,TGTGCCTGGAGTGCCGGACTAGCGGGCGAGCAGTACTTC
TRBV5-1,.,TRBJ2-7,TRBD2,CASSTRLAGPYEQYF,TGCGCCAGCAGCACCCGACTAGCGGGCCCCTACGAGCAGTACTTC
TRBV29-1,.,TRBJ1-1,.,CSVLLRGGDTEAFF,TGCAGCGTCCTCTTGAGGGGGGGAGACACTGAAGCTTTCTTT
TRBV9,.,TRBJ1-6,.,CASSATGRPPLHF,TGTGCCAGCAGCGCGACAGGCCGCCCACCCCTCCACTTT
TRBV7-2,.,TRBJ1-2,.,CASSLARGNYGYTF,TGTGCCAGCAGCTTAGCTCGGGGGAACTATGGCTACACCTTC
TRBV4-1,few,TRBJ2-5,.,CASSLTGTGETQYF,TGCGCCAGCAGCCTAACAGGGACCGGGGAGACCCAGTACTTC
TRBV7-2,.,TRBJ2-5,TRBD1,CASSPQGAETQYF,TGTGCCAGCAGCCCACAGGGGGCTGAGACCCAGTACTTC
TRBV5-1,few,TRBJ1-2,TRBD1,CASRDRGKRNYGYTF,TGCGCCAGCAGGGACAGGGGGAAGCGTAACTATGGCTACACCTTC
TRBV6-1,few,TRBJ1-2,.,CASSEALRGSGYTF,TGTGCCAGCAGTGAAGCGCTTCGAGGGAGTGGCTACACCTTC
TRBV23-1,.,TRBJ2-7,.,CASSHHRAPTGSDEQYF,TGCGCCAGCAGTCATCACCGGGCCCCAACAGGGTCGGACGAGCAGTACTTC
TRBV18,.,TRBJ1-2,.,CASSPRQGNDGYTF,TGTGCCAGCTCACCACGCCAGGGAAATGATGGCTACACCTTC
TRBV7-9,.,TRBJ1-2,TRBD1,CASSLGTADNYGYTF,TGTGCCAGCAGCCTGGGGACAGCAGATAACTATGGCTACACCTTC
TRBV30,few,TRBJ2-1,TRBD2,CAWSVRETSGYNEQFF,TGTGCCTGGAGTGTACGGGAGACTAGCGGGTACAATGAGCAGTTCTTC
TRBV30,few,TRBJ2-1,.,CAWRGAQSSSYNEQFF,TGTGCCTGGCGGGGGGCTCAGTCGTCCTCCTACAATGAGCAGTTCTTC
TRBV5-1,.,TRBJ1-1,.,CASGSGEGDTEAFF,TGCGCCAGCGGCTCAGGGGAAGGGGACACTGAAGCTTTCTTT
TRBV10-3,.,TRBJ2-6,TRBD1,CAISGGQSLSGANVLTF,TGTGCCATCAGTGGGGGACAGAGTCTCTCTGGGGCCAACGTCCTGACTTTC
TRBV7-2,few,TRBJ2-2,TRBD2,CASSNPGLAEGSGELFF,TGTGCCAGCAGCAACCCGGGACTAGCGGAAGGCTCCGGGGAGCTGTTTTTT
TRBV7-2,few,TRBJ2-5,.,CASSLGAGQETQYF,TGTGCCAGCAGCTTAGGCGCAGGGCAAGAGACCCAGTACTTC
TRBV27,.,TRBJ2-5,.,CASRTAGETQYF,TGTGCCAGCCGGACTGCTGGGGAGACCCAGTACTTC
TRBV5-6,.,TRBJ1-1,.,CASSAYRDNTEAFF,TGTGCCAGCAGCGCCTACAGGGACAACACTGAAGCTTTCTTT
TRBV7-2,once,TRBJ2-1,.,CASSLAWVGGSYNEQFF,TGTGCCAGCAGCTTAGCGTGGGTGGGGGGCTCCTACAATGAGCAGTTCTTC
TRBV18,few,TRBJ1-3,.,CASSPRSGGWMF,TGTGCCAGCTCACCACGCTCAGGTGGATGGATGTTT
TRBV30,few,TRBJ1-4,.,CAWSRGEKLFF,TGTGCCTGGAGTCGGGGTGAAAAACTGTTTTTT
TRBV9,few,TRBJ1-3,.,CASSVDSAGHSGNTIYF,TGTGCCAGCAGCGTAGATTCGGCAGGGCACTCTGGAAACACCATATATTTT
TRBV7-2,few,TRBJ2-1,.,CASSTTANEQFF,TGTGCCAGCAGCACGACAGCGAATGAGCAGTTCTTC
TRBV7-9,few,TRBJ2-7,TRBD2,CASSLGSDWGGSYEQYF,TGTGCCAGCAGCTTAGGATCTGACTGGGGGGGATCCTACGAGCAGTACTTC
TRBV5-1,few,TRBJ2-5,.,CASSREGGIGETQYF,TGCGCCAGCAGCAGAGAAGGGGGAATTGGGGAGACCCAGTACTTC
TRBV6-5,few,TRBJ2-7,.,CASSLQGAMREQYF,TGTGCCAGCAGTTTACAGGGTGCGATGAGGGAGCAGTACTTC
TRBV9,.,TRBJ2-5,TRBD1,CASSVGQGIETQYF,TGTGCCAGCAGCGTAGGACAGGGGATCGAGACCCAGTACTTC
TRBV6-5,.,TRBJ2-7,.,CASSYLAVSYEQYF,TGTGCCAGCAGTTACCTGGCGGTTTCCTACGAGCAGTACTTC
TRBV27,few,TRBJ1-4,.,CASSLRPREKLFF,TGTGCCAGCAGCCTCAGGCCCAGGGAAAAACTGTTTTTT
TRBV30,.,TRBJ1-2,.,CASKFGGYTF,TGTGCCTCCAAATTCGGGGGCTACACCTTC
TRBV7-2,.,TRBJ2-3,TRBD2,CASSLAAGGTDTQYF,TGTGCCAGCAGCCTGGCGGCGGGGGGCACAGATACGCAGTATTTT
TRBV9,few,TRBJ2-6,TRBD2,CASSAGLAGPSGANVLTF,TGTGCCAGCAGCGCGGGACTAGCGGGGCCGTCTGGGGCCAACGTCCTGACTTTC
TRBV7-2,few,TRBJ2-7,.,CASSLSAGAGEQYF,TGTGCCAGCAGCTTAAGCGCGGGGGCGGGGGAGCAGTACTTC
TRBV4-2,.,TRBJ1-5,.,CASSQEGREGQPQHF,TGTGCCAGCAGCCAAGAGGGCAGGGAGGGTCAGCCCCAGCATTTT
TRBV5-1,few,TRBJ2-6,.,CASSPGETGANVLTF,TGCGCCAGCAGTCCAGGGGAGACTGGGGCCAACGTCCTGACTTTC
TRBV30,few,TRBJ2-1,TRBD2,CAWSVSGSRGEQFF,TGTGCCTGGAGTGTAAGCGGGAGCCGCGGCGAGCAGTTCTTC
TRBV7-9,.,TRBJ1-5,.,CASSVGTISNQPQHF,TGTGCCAGCAGCGTCGGGACAATTAGCAATCAGCCCCAGCATTTT
TRBV13,few,TRBJ2-7,TRBD2,CASSTSGGSYEQYF,TGTGCCAGCAGCACTAGCGGGGGGTCCTACGAGCAGTACTTC
TRBV13,.,TRBJ2-7,TRBD1,CASSSYTRDSYEQYF,TGTGCCAGCAGCTCGTATACTAGGGACAGTTACGAGCAGTACTTC
TRBV4-3,few,TRBJ2-7,.,CASSQERRAEQYF,TGCGCCAGCAGCCAAGAGAGGCGAGCGGAGCAGTACTTC
TRBV7-2,.,TRBJ2-7,TRBD2,CASSLALRRTSSSYEQYF,TGTGCCAGCAGCTTAGCGCTAAGGAGGACTAGCAGCTCCTACGAGCAGTACTTC
TRBV29-1,.,TRBJ1-2,.,CSVEQGLYGYTF,TGCAGCGTTGAACAGGGGTTGTATGGCTACACCTTC
TRBV7-7,.,TRBJ2-3,TRBD1,CASSRTGGFTDTQYF,TGTGCTAGCAGCCGGACAGGGGGTTTCACAGATACGCAGTATTTT
TRBV5-1,few,TRBJ2-7,.,CASSYGREYEQYF,TGCGCCAGCAGCTATGGACGGGAGTACGAGCAGTACTTC
TRBV25-1,.,TRBJ1-2,TRBD1,CASSDRTGGKGGYTF,TGTGCCAGCAGTGATAGGACAGGGGGTAAAGGTGGCTACACCTTC
TRBV4-1,.,TRBJ2-6,.,CASSQDLAVGANVLTF,TGCGCCAGCAGCCAAGATTTGGCAGTTGGGGCCAACGTCCTGACTTTC
TRBV6-5,.,TRBJ2-3,.,CASSYVARGGTDTQYF,TGTGCCAGCAGTTACGTGGCCCGCGGAGGCACAGATACGCAGTATTTT
TRBV11-2,.,TRBJ2-3,TRBD2,CASGAGVSITDTQYF,TGTGCCAGTGGAGCGGGAGTATCTATAACAGATACGCAGTATTTT
TRBV7-9,few,TRBJ2-7,.,CASSFRDYEQYF,TGTGCCAGCAGCTTCCGGGACTACGAGCAGTACTTC
TRBV5-1,.,TRBJ2-5,.,CASSLELRETQYF,TGCGCCAGCAGCTTGGAACTGCGCGAGACCCAGTACTTC
TRBV30,.,TRBJ1-2,TRBD1,CAWRPGQGLLTYGYTF,TGTGCCTGGAGACCGGGACAGGGGCTCCTTACCTATGGCTACACCTTC
TRBV5-1,.,TRBJ2-5,.,CASSLGQGSETQYF,TGCGCCAGCAGCTTGGGTCAGGGATCAGAGACCCAGTACTTC
TRBV30,.,TRBJ2-3,.,CAWSVKGGGDTQYF,TGTGCCTGGAGTGTAAAGGGAGGGGGAGATACGCAGTATTTT
TRBV30,.,TRBJ2-5,.,CAWSGSGQETQYF,TGTGCCTGGAGTGGTAGCGGCCAAGAGACCCAGTACTTC
TRBV7-2,.,TRBJ1-1,.,CASSSSPTEAFF,TGTGCCAGCAGCTCCTCCCCCACTGAAGCTTTCTTT
TRBV7-2,few,TRBJ2-3,.,CASSLKADSTDTQYF,TGTGCCAGCAGCTTAAAAGCGGACAGCACAGATACGCAGTATTTT
TRBV7-6,.,TRBJ2-1,.,CASSPRTSEQFF,TGTGCCAGCAGCCCCCGGACAAGTGAGCAGTTCTTC
TRBV25-1,.,TRBJ2-4,.,CASSTSANIQYF,TGTGCCAGCAGTACATCTGCAAACATTCAGTACTTC